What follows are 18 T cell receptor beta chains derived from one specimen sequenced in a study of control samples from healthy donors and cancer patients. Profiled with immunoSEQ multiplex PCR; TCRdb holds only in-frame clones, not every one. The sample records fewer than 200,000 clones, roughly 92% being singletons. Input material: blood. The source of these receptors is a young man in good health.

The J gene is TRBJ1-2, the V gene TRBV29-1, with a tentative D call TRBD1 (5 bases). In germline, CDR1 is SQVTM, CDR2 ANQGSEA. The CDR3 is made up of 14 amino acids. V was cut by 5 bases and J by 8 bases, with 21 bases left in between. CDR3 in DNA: TGCAGCGTTAGGGGCGACAGCCCCCGAGAGGGCTACACCTTC. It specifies CSVRGDSPREGYTF.

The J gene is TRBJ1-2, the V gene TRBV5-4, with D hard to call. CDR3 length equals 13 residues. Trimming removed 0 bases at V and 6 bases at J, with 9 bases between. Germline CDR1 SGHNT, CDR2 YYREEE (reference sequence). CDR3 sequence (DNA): TGTGCCAGCAGCTTGGGGCAGAATGATGGCTACACCTTC. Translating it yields CASSLGQNDGYTF.

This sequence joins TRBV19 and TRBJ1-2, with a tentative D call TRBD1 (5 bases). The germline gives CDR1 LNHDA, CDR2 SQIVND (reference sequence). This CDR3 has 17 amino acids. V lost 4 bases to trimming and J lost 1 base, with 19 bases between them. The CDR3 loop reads CASSTFRAGALNYGYTF. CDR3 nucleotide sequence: TGTGCCAGTAGTACTTTCCGGGCCGGGGCCCTTAACTATGGCTACACCTTC. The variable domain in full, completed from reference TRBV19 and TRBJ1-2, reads DGGITQSPKYLFRKEGQNVTLSCEQNLNHDAMYWYRQDPGQGLRLIYYSQIVNDFQKGDIAEGYSVSREKKESFPLTVTSAQKNPTAFYLCASSTFRAGALNYGYTFGSGTRLTVV.

This CDR3 is CASRDRGRGYTF. CDR3 DNA: TGTGCCAGCAGGGACAGGGGGAGAGGCTACACCTTC. The genes are TRBV3-1 (or the pseudogene TRBV3-2) and TRBJ1-2, with 10 bases matching TRBD1. Germline V CDR1 and CDR2: LGHDT, YNNKEL (reference sequence). Losses at the gene ends were 6 bases for V and 8 bases for J; bases not matched to a gene: 3. CDR3 size: 12 residues.

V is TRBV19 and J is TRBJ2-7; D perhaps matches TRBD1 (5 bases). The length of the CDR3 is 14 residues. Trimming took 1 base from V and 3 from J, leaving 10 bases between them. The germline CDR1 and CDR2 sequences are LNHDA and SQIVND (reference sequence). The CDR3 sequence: CASSIAIDSYEQYF. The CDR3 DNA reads TGTGCCAGTAGTATAGCAATTGACAGCTACGAGCAGTACTTC. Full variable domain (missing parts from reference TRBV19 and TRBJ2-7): DGGITQSPKYLFRKEGQNVTLSCEQNLNHDAMYWYRQDPGQGLRLIYYSQIVNDFQKGDIAEGYSVSREKKESFPLTVTSAQKNPTAFYLCASSIAIDSYEQYFGPGTRLTVT.

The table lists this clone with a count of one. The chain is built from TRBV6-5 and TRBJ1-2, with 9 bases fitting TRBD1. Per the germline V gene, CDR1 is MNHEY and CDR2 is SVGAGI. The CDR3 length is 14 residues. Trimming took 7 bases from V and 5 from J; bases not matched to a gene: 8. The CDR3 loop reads CASKVDRGLYGYTF. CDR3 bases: TGTGCCAGCAAGGTGGACAGGGGCCTTTATGGCTACACCTTC.

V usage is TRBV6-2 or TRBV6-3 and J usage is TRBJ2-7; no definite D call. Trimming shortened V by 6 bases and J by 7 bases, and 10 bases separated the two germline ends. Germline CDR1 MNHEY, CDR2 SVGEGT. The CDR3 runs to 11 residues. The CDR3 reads CASSPLVEQYF. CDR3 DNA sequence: TGTGCCAGCAGCCCCTTAGTGGAGCAGTACTTC.

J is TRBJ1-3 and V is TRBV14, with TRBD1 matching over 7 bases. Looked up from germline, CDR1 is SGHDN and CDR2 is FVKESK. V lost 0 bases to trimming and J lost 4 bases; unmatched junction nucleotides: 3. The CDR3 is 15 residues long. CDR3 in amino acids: CASSQDRGNGNTIYF. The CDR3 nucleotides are TGTGCCAGCAGCCAAGACAGGGGGAACGGAAACACCATATATTTT.

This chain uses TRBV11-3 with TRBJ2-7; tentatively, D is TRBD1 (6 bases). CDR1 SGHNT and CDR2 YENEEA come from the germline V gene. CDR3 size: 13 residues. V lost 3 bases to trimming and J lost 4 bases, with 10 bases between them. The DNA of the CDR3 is TGTGCCAGCAGCTTGAGTCAGGGGTACGAGCAGTACTTC. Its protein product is CASSLSQGYEQYF. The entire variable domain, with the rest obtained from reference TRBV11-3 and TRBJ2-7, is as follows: EAGVVQSPRYKIIEKKQPVAFWCNPISGHNTLYWYLQNLGQGPELLIRYENEEAVDDSQLPKDRFSAERLKGVDSTLKIQPAELGDSAVYLCASSLSQGYEQYFGPGTRLTVT.

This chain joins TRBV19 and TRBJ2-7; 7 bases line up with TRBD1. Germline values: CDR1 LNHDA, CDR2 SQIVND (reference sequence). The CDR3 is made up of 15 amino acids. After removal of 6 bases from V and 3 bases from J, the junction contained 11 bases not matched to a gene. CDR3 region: CASSGQTGDHYEQYF. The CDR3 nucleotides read TGTGCCAGTAGCGGACAAACAGGGGACCACTACGAGCAGTACTTC.

The CDR3 protein is CASSYPPQLWNTEAFF. CDR3 DNA: TGTGCCAGCAGTTACCCGCCACAGCTCTGGAACACTGAAGCTTTCTTT. This rearrangement joins TRBV6-2 or TRBV6-3 to TRBJ1-1; D unclear. Trimming stripped 2 bases from V and 1 base from J, with 14 bases between. In germline, CDR1 is MNHEY, CDR2 SVGEGT. This CDR3 is built from 16 residues.

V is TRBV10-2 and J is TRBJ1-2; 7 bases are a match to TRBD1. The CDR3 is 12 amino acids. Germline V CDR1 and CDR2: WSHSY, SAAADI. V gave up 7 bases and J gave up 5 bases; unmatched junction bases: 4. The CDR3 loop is CASNNRGYGYTF. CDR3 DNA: TGCGCCAGCAATAACAGGGGATATGGCTACACCTTC.

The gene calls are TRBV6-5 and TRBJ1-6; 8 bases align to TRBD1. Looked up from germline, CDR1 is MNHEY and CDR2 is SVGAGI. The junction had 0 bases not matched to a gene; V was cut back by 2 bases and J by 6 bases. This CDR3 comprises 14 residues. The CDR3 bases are TGTGCCAGCAGTTACGACAGGGGTAATTCACCCCTCCACTTT. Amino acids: CASSYDRGNSPLHF.

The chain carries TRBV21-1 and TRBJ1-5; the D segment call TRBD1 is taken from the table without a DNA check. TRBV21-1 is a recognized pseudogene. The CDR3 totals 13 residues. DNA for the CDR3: TGTGCAACCCGGGACAGGGGGGCTCAGCCCCAGCATTTT. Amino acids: CATRDRGAQPQHF.

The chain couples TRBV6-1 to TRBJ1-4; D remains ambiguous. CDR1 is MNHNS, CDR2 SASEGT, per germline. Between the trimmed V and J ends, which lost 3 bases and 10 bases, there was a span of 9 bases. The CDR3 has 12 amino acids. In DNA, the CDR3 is TGTGCCAGCAGTGATGGGGTTGGAAAACTGTTTTTT. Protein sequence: CASSDGVGKLFF.

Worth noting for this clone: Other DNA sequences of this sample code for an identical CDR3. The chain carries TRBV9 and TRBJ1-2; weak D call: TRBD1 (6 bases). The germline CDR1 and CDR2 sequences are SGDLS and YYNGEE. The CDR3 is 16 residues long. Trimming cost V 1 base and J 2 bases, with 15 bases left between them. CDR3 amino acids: CASSVQAGGANYGYTF. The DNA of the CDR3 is TGTGCCAGCAGCGTACAAGCGGGGGGCGCGAACTATGGCTACACCTTC.

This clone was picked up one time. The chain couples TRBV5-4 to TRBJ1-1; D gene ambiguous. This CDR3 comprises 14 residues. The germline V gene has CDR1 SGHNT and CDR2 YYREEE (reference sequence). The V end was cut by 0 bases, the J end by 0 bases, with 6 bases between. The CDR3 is CASSLGSLNTEAFF. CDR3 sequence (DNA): TGTGCCAGCAGCTTGGGCAGTTTGAACACTGAAGCTTTCTTT. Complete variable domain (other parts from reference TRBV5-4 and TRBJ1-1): ETGVTQSPTHLIKTRGQQVTLRCSSQSGHNTVSWYQQALGQGPQFIFQYYREEENGRGNFPPRFSGLQFPNYSSELNVNALELDDSALYLCASSLGSLNTEAFFGQGTRLTVV.

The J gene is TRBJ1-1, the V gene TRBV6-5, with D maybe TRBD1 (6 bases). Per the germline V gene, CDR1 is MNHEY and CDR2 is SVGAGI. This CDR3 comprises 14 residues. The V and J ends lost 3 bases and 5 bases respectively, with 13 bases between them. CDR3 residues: CASSYGTIGTEAFF. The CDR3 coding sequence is TGTGCCAGCAGTTATGGGACAATAGGGACTGAAGCTTTCTTT.